This T cell receptor (beta chain) emerged from a study of CD8 T cells in ankylosing spondylitis (dated by TCRdb to 2015 to 2018). As for the study more broadly: To find TCR variants linked to disease, the study profiled T cell receptor beta repertoires in ankylosing spondylitis patients and healthy donors. The full study cohort comprised approximately 23 ankylosing spondylitis patients and 110 or so healthy donors. Peripheral blood was sampled, and synovial fluid was additionally collected from ankylosing spondylitis patients. The study at large found these results: Significant enrichment of the disease-linked clones was reported in matched synovial fluid samples from ankylosing spondylitis patients. The disease-linked clones showed a CD8+ phenotype and occurred at relatively low frequencies in peripheral blood. A TCR beta motif of several highly homologous amino acid variants appeared characteristic of blood from ankylosing spondylitis patients. Some motif variants were previously reported in synovial fluid and blood of reactive arthritis patients, suggesting common disease-initiation mechanisms.

This clonotype appeared a few times. This clone's antigen is unknown. Per-base qualities were not stored, and no clone one base away is much larger. Including the terminal cysteine and phenylalanine, the CDR3 comprises 15 residues. Only the CDR3 portion is preserved as DNA: 45 bases, with reading frame beginning at the first base. V lost 7 bases and J lost 3 bases, and the count of bases not matched to a germline gene is 6. Sequencing was carried out with an Illumina HiSeq 2500. TCR beta libraries were prepared by quantitative 5'-RACE with molecular barcodes. Processing in the source paper ran as follows. Disease-linked TCR variants were identified with a new computational method built on a probabilistic model of VDJ rearrangement. The public reads were reprocessed in TCRdb via fastp at Q25 and MiXCR, keeping in-frame beta chains. Under each unique CDR3 protein, matching rows form one entry showing the most common genes and DNA. The V and J calls were determined by TCRdb, not by the authors. Present in this sample are roughly 700,000 distinct CDR3 sequences, about 20% of which were seen just once. Of the sample, under 20% is held by the ten largest clones.

The sequence came from a male donor with ankylosing spondylitis. Recombination linked TRBV12-3 or TRBV12-4 to TRBJ2-2, and TRBD1 matches 9 of the central bases. The specimen was blood, either unsorted or a sorted T cell fraction (not recorded which). The DNA reads TGTGCCAGCACGGGACAGGGATGGGACACCGGGGAGCTGTTTTTT. The encoded protein is CASTGQGWDTGELFF.